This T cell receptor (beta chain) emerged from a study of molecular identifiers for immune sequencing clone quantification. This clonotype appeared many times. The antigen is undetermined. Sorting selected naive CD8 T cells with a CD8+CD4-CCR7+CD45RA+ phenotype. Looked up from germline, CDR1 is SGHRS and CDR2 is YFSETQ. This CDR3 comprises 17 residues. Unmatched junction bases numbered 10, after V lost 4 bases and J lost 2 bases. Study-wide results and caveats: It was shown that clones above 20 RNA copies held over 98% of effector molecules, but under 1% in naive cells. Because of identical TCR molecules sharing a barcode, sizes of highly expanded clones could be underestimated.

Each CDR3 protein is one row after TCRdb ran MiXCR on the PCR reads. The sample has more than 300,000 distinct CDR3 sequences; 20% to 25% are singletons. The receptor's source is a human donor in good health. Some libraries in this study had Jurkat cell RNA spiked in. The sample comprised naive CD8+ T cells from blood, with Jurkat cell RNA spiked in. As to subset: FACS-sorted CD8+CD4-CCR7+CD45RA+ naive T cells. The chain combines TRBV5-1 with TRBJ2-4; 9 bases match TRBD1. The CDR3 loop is CASSTGQGMTSKNIQYF. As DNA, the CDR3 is TGCGCCAGCAGCACTGGACAGGGGATGACATCCAAAAACATTCAGTACTTC.